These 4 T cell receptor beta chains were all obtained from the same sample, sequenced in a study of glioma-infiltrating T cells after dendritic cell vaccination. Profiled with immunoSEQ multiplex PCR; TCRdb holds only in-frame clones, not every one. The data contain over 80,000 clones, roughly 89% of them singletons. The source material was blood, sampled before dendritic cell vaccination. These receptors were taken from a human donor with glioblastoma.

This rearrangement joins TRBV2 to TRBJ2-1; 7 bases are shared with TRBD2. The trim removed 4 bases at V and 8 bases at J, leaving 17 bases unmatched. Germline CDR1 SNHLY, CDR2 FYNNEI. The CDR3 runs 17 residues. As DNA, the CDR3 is TGTGCCAGCAGTGCCGGACTAGTTCATCGGTGGCGCTATGAGCAGTTCTTC. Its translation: CASSAGLVHRWRYEQFF. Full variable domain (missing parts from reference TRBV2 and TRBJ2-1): EPEVTQTPSHQVTQMGQEVILRCVPISNHLYFYWYRQILGQKVEFLVSFYNNEISEKSEIFDDQFSVERPDGSNFTLKIRSTKLEDSAMYFCASSAGLVHRWRYEQFFGPGTRLTVL.

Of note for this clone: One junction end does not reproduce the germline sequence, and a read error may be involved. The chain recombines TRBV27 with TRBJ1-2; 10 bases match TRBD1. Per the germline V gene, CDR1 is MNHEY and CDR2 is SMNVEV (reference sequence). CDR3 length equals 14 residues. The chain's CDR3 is CASSPRTGGNGYPF. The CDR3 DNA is TGTGCCAGCAGTCCCCGGACAGGGGGAAACGGCTACCCCTTC.

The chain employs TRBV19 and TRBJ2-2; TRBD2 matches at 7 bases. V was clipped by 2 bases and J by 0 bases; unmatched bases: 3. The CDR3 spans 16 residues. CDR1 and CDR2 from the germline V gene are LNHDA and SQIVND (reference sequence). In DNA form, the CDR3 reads TGTGCCAGTAGTATAATGGGGACTACGAACACCGGGGAGCTGTTTTTT. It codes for CASSIMGTTNTGELFF.

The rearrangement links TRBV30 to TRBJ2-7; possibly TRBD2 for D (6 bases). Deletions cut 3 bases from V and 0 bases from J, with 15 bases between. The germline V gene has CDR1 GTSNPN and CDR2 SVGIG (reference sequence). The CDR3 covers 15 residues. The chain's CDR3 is CAWSRGKTNSYEQYF. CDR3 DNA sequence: TGTGCCTGGAGCCGCGGGAAAACCAACTCCTACGAGCAGTACTTC.